Here is one T cell receptor beta chain with its context. Its target is unknown. Using immunoSEQ multiplex PCR, the repertoire was profiled, and TCRdb retains in-frame clones only, with some absent. This table has approximately 2,000,000 clones, around 90% appearing once. The sample originates from a study of shared clonotypes between healthy human individuals. Study as a whole: Three plates each covered CD4 naive and memory; CD8 naive two, CD8 memory one.

Findings and caveats of the study: Among non-shared clonotypes, generation probabilities were lower than among those shared by all four donors.

The sample comprised naive CD4+ T cells from PBMCs. Subset in this sample: CD45RA+ positively selected. This TCR derives from a man aged 18 to 29 in good health. Some clones in this sample may be carry-over from other donors' samples.

The CDR3 here is CASKGQLQPQHF. The CDR3 DNA reads TGTGCCAGCAAGGGACAGCTTCAGCCCCAGCATTTT. J is TRBJ1-5 and V is TRBV6-1; 7 bases line up with TRBD1. CDR1 is MNHNS, CDR2 SASEGT, per germline. CDR3 length: 12 residues. The J segment lost 6 bases and the V segment lost 7 bases, leaving 3 bases of the junction unmatched.